This T cell receptor (beta chain) emerged from a study of blood T cell repertoires in COVID-19. Enrollees, about 18 to 89 years old, lived in some 24 US areas. Clinical history as reported by participants underpinned cohort assignment. This table comes from immunoSEQ multiplex PCR, and its TCRdb copy is limited to in-frame clones, with some not included. Among fewer than 200,000 clones listed, around 83% were seen once. J gave up 0 bases and V 6 bases, and 7 bases lay outside the gene matches. Germline-derived CDR1 and CDR2 are LGHDT and YNNKEL (reference sequence). This CDR3 has 15 amino acids. The chain is built from TRBV3-1 (or the pseudogene TRBV3-2) and TRBJ2-7; 8 bases map to TRBD2. What was sequenced was PBMCs or T cells enriched from blood (not recorded which). The TCR originated in a woman aged 50 to 60 in a cohort exposed to, infected with or recovered from COVID-19 (not recorded which). In DNA, the CDR3 is TGTGCCAGCAGGTCGGGCAGCGGGAGCTCCTACGAGCAGTACTTC. Its translation is CASRSGSGSSYEQYF.